This T cell receptor (beta chain) was recorded in a study of graft-versus-host responses after intestinal transplantation. General observations from the study: Peak circulating GvH clone levels tracked with early post-transplant HvG declines.

Some clones are missing from TCRdb's copy, which holds only in-frame ones; the method was immunoSEQ multiplex PCR. This table holds approximately 100,000 clones, less than 90% found once. The germline gives CDR1 MNHNS, CDR2 SASEGT. The CDR3 loop spans 14 amino acids. V was pared by 7 bases and J by 7 bases, with 19 bases between. The count of this clone is one. Its antigen remains unknown. This chain joins TRBV6-1 and TRBJ2-5, with TRBD2 as a possible D gene (6 bases). Material: unstimulated CD4+ T cells sorted from spleen or lymph node cells, obtained before intestinal transplant. The sequence was obtained from a human donor who received an intestinal transplant. The CDR3 region has the DNA TGTGCCAGCAACACGGGGGATTTTAGCGGGACCCAGTACTTC. Its protein product is CASNTGDFSGTQYF.